The entry that follows covers one T cell receptor beta chain sequence. Per the authors' pipeline: Patients' conventional T cells yielded around 110,000 distinct TCRbeta sequences; donors' approximately 1.3x10^5. Only in-frame clones appear in the TCRdb table, and some are missing; sequencing was by immunoSEQ multiplex PCR. The V and J calls and the clone size are those of that table, but D and trimming were determined from the DNA. The data contain some 25,000 clones, about 95% of them singletons. This record comes from a study of B cell selection in AIRE deficiency. Conventional CD4 T cells were sorted as CD4+CD127+ cells. Input material: CD4+CD127+ conventional T cells sorted from PBMCs. This TCR derives from a human donor in good health.

CDR3 amino acids: CASSLGQGAPQHF. The CDR3, as DNA: TGCGCCAGCAGTTTAGGGCAGGGGGCGCCCCAGCATTTT. V and J are TRBV10-2 and TRBJ1-5; 8 positions match TRBD1. From germline, CDR1 is WSHSY and CDR2 SAAADI. V lost 5 bases, J lost 9 bases, and 6 bases stayed unmatched. The CDR3 is 13 residues long.